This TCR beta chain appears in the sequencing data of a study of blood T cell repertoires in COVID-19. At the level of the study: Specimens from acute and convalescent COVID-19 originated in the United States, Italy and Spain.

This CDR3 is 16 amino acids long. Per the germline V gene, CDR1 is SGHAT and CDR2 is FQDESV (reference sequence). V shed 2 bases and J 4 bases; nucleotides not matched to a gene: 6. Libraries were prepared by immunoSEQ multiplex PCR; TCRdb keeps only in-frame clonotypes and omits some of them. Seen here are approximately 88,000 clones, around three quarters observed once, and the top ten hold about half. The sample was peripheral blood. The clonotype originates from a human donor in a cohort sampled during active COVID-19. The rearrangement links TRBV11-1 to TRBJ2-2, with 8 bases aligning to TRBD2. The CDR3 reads CASSLRSGGSTGELFF. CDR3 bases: TGTGCCAGCAGCTTACGATCGGGAGGGAGCACCGGGGAGCTGTTTTTT.